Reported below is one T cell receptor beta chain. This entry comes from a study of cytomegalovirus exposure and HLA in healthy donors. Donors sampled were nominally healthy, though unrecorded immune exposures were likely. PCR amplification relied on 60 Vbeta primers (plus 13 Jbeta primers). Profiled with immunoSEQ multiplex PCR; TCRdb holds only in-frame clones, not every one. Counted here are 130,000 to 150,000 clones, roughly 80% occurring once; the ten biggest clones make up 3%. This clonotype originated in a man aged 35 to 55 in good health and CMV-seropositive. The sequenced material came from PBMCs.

The CDR3 sequence is CASSPQMGLVEQYF. Written as DNA, the CDR3 is TGTGCCAGCAGCCCTCAAATGGGACTTGTCGAGCAGTACTTC. The rearrangement uses TRBV7-2 and TRBJ2-7; the D gene is possibly TRBD2 (6 bases). V was cut by 5 bases and J by 6 bases, with 17 bases left in between. The CDR3 length is 14 residues. Germline V gene lookup returns CDR1 SGHTA and CDR2 FQGNSA.